Sample share makes the clone carrying this T cell receptor beta chain large. The antigen is undetermined. This beta chain came through as a stray read in a library set up for alpha chains, and its size says little. These data come from a study of spatial heterogeneity in lung cancer. Study conclusions and caveats: Mutation counts in tumors were tracked by counts of expanded intratumoral alpha and beta TCRs. Tumor T cells had an estimated coverage that came to approximately 7.7% for alpha chains and 13% to 15% for beta chains.

Time point specified: sample taken at primary tumor resection. Patients with untreated early-stage non-small cell lung cancer, numbering 72, were the donors. The sequenced material consisted of unsorted whole RNA from tumor, nontumor lung or frozen PBMC. TCRdb used MiXCR to reprocess the 5' RACE reads, holding one entry per CDR3 protein. The sample consists of under 500 distinct CDR3 sequences, less than 25% of them appearing once. Trimming took 4 bases from V and 4 from J, leaving 13 bases between them. CDR1 is SGHNT, CDR2 YYREEE, per germline (reference sequence). The CDR3 is 14 residues long. The sequencing used lung tumor tissue, collected at surgery. This receptor was obtained from a male donor with early-stage non-small cell lung cancer. The chain is built from TRBV5-4 and TRBJ2-3, with D perhaps matching TRBD2 (5 bases). CDR3 amino acids: CASSQDSTADTQYF. The CDR3, as DNA: TGTGCCAGCAGCCAGGACTCGACCGCAGATACGCAGTATTTT.